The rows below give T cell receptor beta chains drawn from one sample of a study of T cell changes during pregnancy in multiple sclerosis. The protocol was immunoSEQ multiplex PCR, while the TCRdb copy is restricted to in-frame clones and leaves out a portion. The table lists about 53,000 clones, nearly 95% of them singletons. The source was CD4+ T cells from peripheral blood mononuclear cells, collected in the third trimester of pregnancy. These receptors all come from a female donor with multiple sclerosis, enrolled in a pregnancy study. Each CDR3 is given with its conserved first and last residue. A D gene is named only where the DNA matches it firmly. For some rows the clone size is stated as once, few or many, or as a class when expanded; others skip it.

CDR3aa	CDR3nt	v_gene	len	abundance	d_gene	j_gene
CASRGILRPGDTQYF	TGTGCCAGTAGAGGCATCCTGAGGCCGGGGGATACGCAGTATTTT	TRBV19	15	-	-	TRBJ2-3
CASSDLRGGGYNEQFF	TGTGCCAGCAGCGACCTGCGGGGGGGCGGGTACAATGAGCAGTTCTTC	TRBV9	16	-	TRBD2	TRBJ2-1
CASSHADKDTEAFF	TGCGCCAGCAGCCACGCGGACAAAGACACTGAAGCTTTCTTT	TRBV4-1	14	-	-	TRBJ1-1
CASSLLAGGTGELFF	TGTGCCAGCAGCTTGCTAGCGGGGGGCACCGGGGAGCTGTTTTTT	TRBV7-2	15	-	TRBD2	TRBJ2-2
CASSASLTVYEQYF	TGTGCCAGCAGCGCTAGTTTGACAGTCTACGAGCAGTACTTC	TRBV9	14	-	-	TRBJ2-7
CSVDSLFNYGYTF	TGCAGCGTTGACAGTCTCTTTAACTATGGCTACACCTTC	TRBV29-1	13	-	-	TRBJ1-2
CAISGGQSNSPLHF	TGTGCCATCAGTGGCGGACAGTCGAATTCACCCCTCCACTTT	TRBV10-3	14	-	-	TRBJ1-6
CASSLLGGEAFF	TGTGCCAGCAGTTTATTAGGGGGAGAAGCTTTCTTT	TRBV27	12	-	-	TRBJ1-1
CASIDREDYKNIQYF	TGTGCCAGCATTGACAGGGAGGATTACAAAAACATTCAGTACTTC	TRBV28	15	-	-	TRBJ2-4
CAWSRGNTIYF	TGTGCCTGGAGCAGAGGAAACACCATATATTTT	TRBV30	11	-	-	TRBJ1-3
CASSDGQGFFDTQYF	TGTGCCAGCAGCGACGGACAGGGTTTCTTTGATACGCAGTATTTT	TRBV9	15	-	TRBD1	TRBJ2-3
CASSPALGQGGFGDTQYF	TGTGCCAGCAGCCCAGCACTGGGACAGGGGGGTTTTGGGGATACGCAGTATTTT	TRBV11-1	18	-	TRBD1	TRBJ2-3
CATSRTPNPGGYTF	TGTGCCACCAGCAGAACCCCAAATCCGGGGGGCTACACCTTC	TRBV15	14	-	-	TRBJ1-2
CASSLRGESTGELFF	TGCGCCAGCAGCTTACGGGGGGAGTCCACCGGGGAGCTGTTTTTT	TRBV5-1	15	-	TRBD2	TRBJ2-2
CASRQGELNEKLFF	TGTGCCAGCAGACAGGGGGAATTAAATGAAAAACTGTTTTTT	TRBV4-2	14	once	TRBD1	TRBJ1-4
CAISALAGAPRDTQYF	TGTGCCATCAGTGCACTAGCGGGGGCCCCCCGGGATACGCAGTATTTT	TRBV10-3	16	-	TRBD2	TRBJ2-3
CASRVTTGAQPQHF	TGTGCCAGCAGAGTTACTACAGGGGCCCAGCCCCAGCATTTT	TRBV2	14	-	TRBD1	TRBJ1-5
CASSLTGGHGEKLFF	TGTGCCAGCAGCTTAACGGGGGGGCACGGGGAAAAACTGTTTTTT	TRBV7-3	15	-	-	TRBJ1-4
CASSHRGPGTEAFF	TGTGCCAGCAGTCACAGGGGGCCAGGCACTGAAGCTTTCTTT	TRBV6-5	14	-	TRBD1	TRBJ1-1
CASSMDHRGREKLFF	TGTGCCAGTAGTATGGATCACAGGGGGCGAGAAAAACTGTTTTTT	TRBV19	15	-	TRBD1	TRBJ1-4
CANSPGYGQVYEQYF	TGTGCCAATAGTCCAGGGTACGGACAGGTCTACGAGCAGTACTTC	TRBV19	15	once	TRBD1	TRBJ2-7
CASSLSPGSPLHF	TGTGCCAGCAGCTTGAGTCCGGGTTCACCCCTCCACTTT	TRBV7-3	13	-	-	TRBJ1-6
CASSIVTGGPYEQYF	TGTGCCAGTAGTATAGTAACAGGGGGACCGTACGAGCAGTACTTC	TRBV19	15	few	TRBD1	TRBJ2-7
CATSLGEGQPQHF	TGTGCCACTTCCTTAGGGGAAGGGCAGCCCCAGCATTTT	TRBV6-1	13	few	-	TRBJ1-5
CASSSNSGPYQETQYF	TGCGCCAGCAGCTCCAATAGCGGGCCGTACCAAGAGACCCAGTACTTC	TRBV5-1	16	-	TRBD2	TRBJ2-5
CASSPLAGGIQYF	TGTGCCAGCAGTCCTCTAGCGGGGGGGATTCAGTACTTC	TRBV6-5	13	once	TRBD2	TRBJ2-4
CASRTGGMDEQYF	TGCGCCAGTAGAACAGGGGGCATGGACGAGCAGTACTTC	TRBV10-2	13	-	TRBD1	TRBJ2-7
CASSVEAEEAAKVNYGYTF	TGTGCCAGCAGCGTAGAAGCTGAGGAGGCGGCGAAGGTAAACTATGGCTACACCTTC	TRBV9	19	once	-	TRBJ1-2
CASSLEGSGGNEQFF	TGTGCCAGCAGCTTGGAGGGTAGCGGGGGAAATGAGCAGTTCTTC	TRBV5-4	15	-	TRBD2	TRBJ2-1
CAIRDRGQVEAFF	TGTGCCATCAGGGACAGGGGGCAAGTTGAAGCTTTCTTT	TRBV10-3	13	-	TRBD1	TRBJ1-1
CASSRDWNTGELFF	TGTGCCAGCAGTCGGGACTGGAACACCGGGGAGCTGTTTTTT	TRBV6-4	14	-	-	TRBJ2-2
CASSIVRGFDRGNRPQHF	TGTGCCAGTAGTATTGTGCGGGGTTTCGATAGAGGCAATCGGCCCCAGCATTTT	TRBV19	18	-	-	TRBJ1-5
CSVRTGDTEAFF	TGCAGCGTGAGGACAGGGGACACTGAAGCTTTCTTT	TRBV29-1	12	-	TRBD1	TRBJ1-1
CASSPQTGNYGYTF	TGTGCCAGTAGTCCTCAGACAGGGAACTATGGCTACACCTTC	TRBV19	14	once	TRBD1	TRBJ1-2
CASRGMGQNTGELFF	TGTGCCAGCAGGGGGATGGGACAGAACACCGGGGAGCTGTTTTTT	TRBV6-5	15	-	-	TRBJ2-2
CASSPGWDTEAFF	TGTGCCAGCAGTCCAGGGTGGGACACTGAAGCTTTCTTT	TRBV6-1	13	-	-	TRBJ1-1
CASSAGVASTDTQYF	TGTGCCAGCAGTGCGGGGGTAGCTAGCACAGATACGCAGTATTTT	TRBV2	15	-	-	TRBJ2-3
CAIRHITGGEETQYF	TGTGCCATCAGACACATAACAGGGGGCGAAGAGACCCAGTACTTC	TRBV10-3	15	once	TRBD1	TRBJ2-5
CASSPRVDQGGYGYTF	TGTGCCAGTAGTCCGAGGGTAGACCAAGGGGGCTATGGCTACACCTTC	TRBV19	16	-	-	TRBJ1-2
CASSEDADQPQHF	TGTGCCAGCAGTGAAGATGCGGATCAGCCCCAGCATTTT	TRBV25-1	13	-	-	TRBJ1-5
CAITGEVGELFF	TGTGCCATAACCGGGGAGGTCGGGGAGCTGTTTTTT	TRBV19	12	-	-	TRBJ2-2
CAWRTSGGTGELFF	TGTGCCTGGAGGACTAGCGGGGGGACCGGGGAGCTGTTTTTT	TRBV30	14	-	TRBD2	TRBJ2-2
CASSPTQGGGLGTQYF	TGCGCCAGCAGTCCCACACAGGGGGGGGGCTTGGGTACGCAGTATTTT	TRBV10-2	16	-	-	TRBJ2-3
CASSLLRGNSYNEQFF	TGTGCCAGCAGCTTACTAAGGGGAAACTCCTACAATGAGCAGTTCTTC	TRBV7-8	16	-	-	TRBJ2-1
CASKRGTTNEKLFF	TGTGCCAGCAAAAGGGGCACAACTAATGAAAAACTGTTTTTT	TRBV27	14	-	-	TRBJ1-4
CASSPDRGFNQPQHF	TGTGCCAGTAGCCCGGACAGGGGATTTAATCAGCCCCAGCATTTT	TRBV19	15	-	TRBD1	TRBJ1-5
CASSIVTGVDTQYF	TGTGCCAGTAGTATAGTGACAGGGGTTGATACGCAGTATTTT	TRBV19	14	-	TRBD1	TRBJ2-3
CASSVSARVETQYF	TGTGCCAGCAGTGTTAGTGCTAGAGTAGAGACCCAGTACTTC	TRBV2	14	-	-	TRBJ2-5
CASSALTSGGTDTQYF	TGTGCCAGCAGTGCATTGACTAGCGGGGGGACAGATACGCAGTATTTT	TRBV6-1	16	-	TRBD2	TRBJ2-3
CASSSGLTFANTGELFF	TGCGCCAGCAGCTCGGGACTTACCTTCGCGAACACCGGGGAGCTGTTTTTT	TRBV5-1	17	-	-	TRBJ2-2
CASSFSLDTQYF	TGTGCCAGCAGCTTCTCTTTAGATACGCAGTATTTT	TRBV5-6	12	-	-	TRBJ2-3
CASAGVSDEKLFF	TGTGCCAGTGCGGGAGTCTCGGATGAAAAACTGTTTTTT	TRBV14	13	-	-	TRBJ1-4
CASRTGQEIYGYTF	TGTGCCAGCAGGACGGGACAGGAGATCTATGGCTACACCTTC	TRBV5-5	14	-	TRBD1	TRBJ1-2